This TCR beta chain was captured in a study of blood T cell repertoires in COVID-19. TCRdb's table, derived via immunoSEQ multiplex PCR, lists solely in-frame clones and lacks some. The sample lists about 44,000 clones; about 92% were seen once. This CDR3 is 15 amino acids long. Trimming removed 2 bases at V and 5 bases at J, with 13 bases between. The germline CDR1 and CDR2 sequences are LGHDT and YNNKEL (reference sequence). The sample was peripheral blood. This TCR was recovered from a human donor in a cohort sampled during active COVID-19. The chain links TRBV3-1 (or the pseudogene TRBV3-2) to TRBJ2-1; D may be TRBD1 (5 bases). The CDR3: CASSQTRQRNNEQFF. The DNA of the CDR3 is TGTGCCAGCAGCCAAACTCGACAGAGGAACAATGAGCAGTTCTTC.